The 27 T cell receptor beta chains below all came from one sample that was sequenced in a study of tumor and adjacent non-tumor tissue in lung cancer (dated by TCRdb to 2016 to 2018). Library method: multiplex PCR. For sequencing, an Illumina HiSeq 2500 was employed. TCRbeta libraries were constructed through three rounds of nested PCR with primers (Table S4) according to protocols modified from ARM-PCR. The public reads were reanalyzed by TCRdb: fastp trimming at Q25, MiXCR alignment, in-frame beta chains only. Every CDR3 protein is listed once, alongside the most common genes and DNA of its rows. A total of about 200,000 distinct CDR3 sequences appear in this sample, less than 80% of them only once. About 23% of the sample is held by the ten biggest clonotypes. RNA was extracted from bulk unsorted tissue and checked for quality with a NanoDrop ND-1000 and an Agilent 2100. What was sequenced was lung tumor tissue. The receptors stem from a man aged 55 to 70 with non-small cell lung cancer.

In DNA, the CDR3 is TGTGCCAGCAGTTTAGGACTAGGGGTGCTGAATGAGCAGTTCTTC. Its protein is CASSLGLGVLNEQFF. V and J are TRBV12-3 or TRBV12-4 and TRBJ2-1; a weak D match, TRBD2 (6 bases). The V and J ends lost 1 base and 7 bases respectively, with 14 bases between them. The CDR3 runs to 15 residues.

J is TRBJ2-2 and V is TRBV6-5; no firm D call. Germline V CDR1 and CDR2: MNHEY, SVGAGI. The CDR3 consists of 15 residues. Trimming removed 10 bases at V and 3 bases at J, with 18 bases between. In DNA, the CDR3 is TGTGCCATCAGATACCGGGCAGCCTACACCGGGGAGCTGTTTTTT. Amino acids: CAIRYRAAYTGELFF.

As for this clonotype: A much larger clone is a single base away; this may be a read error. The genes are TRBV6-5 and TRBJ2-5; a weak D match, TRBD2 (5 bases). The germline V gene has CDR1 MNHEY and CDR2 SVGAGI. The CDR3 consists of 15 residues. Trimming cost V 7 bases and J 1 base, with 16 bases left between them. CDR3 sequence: CASNDEGWFQETQYF. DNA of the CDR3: TGTGCCAGCAATGATGAGGGCTGGTTCCAAGAGACCCAGTACTTC.

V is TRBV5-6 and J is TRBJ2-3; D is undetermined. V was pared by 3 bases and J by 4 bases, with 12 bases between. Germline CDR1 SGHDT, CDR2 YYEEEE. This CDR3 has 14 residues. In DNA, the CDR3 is TGTGCCAGCAGCTCGGACCAGCGATCAGATACGCAGTATTTT. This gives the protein CASSSDQRSDTQYF.

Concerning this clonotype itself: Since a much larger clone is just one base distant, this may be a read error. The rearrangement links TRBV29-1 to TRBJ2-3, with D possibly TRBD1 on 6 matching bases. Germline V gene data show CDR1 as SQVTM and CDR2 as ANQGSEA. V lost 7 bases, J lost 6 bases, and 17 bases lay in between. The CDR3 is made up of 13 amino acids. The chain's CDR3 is CSGAQGMCDTQYF. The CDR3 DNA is TGCAGCGGGGCCCAGGGGATGTGTGATACGCAGTATTTT.

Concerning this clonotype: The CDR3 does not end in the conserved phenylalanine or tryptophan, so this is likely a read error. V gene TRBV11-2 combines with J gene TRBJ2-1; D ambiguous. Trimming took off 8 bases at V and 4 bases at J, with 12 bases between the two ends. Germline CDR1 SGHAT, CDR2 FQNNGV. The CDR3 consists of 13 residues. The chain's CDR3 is CASGSVFYNEQFI. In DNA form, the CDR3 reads TGTGCCAGCGGCTCTGTATTTTACAATGAGCAGTTCATC.

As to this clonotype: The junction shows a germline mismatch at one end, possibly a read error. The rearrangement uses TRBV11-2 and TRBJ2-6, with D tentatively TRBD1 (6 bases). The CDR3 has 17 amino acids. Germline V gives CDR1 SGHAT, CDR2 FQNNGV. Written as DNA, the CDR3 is TGTGTCAGCACCTTAGGGACACTACGTTCTGGGGCCAACGTCCTGACTTTC. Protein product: CVSTLGTLRSGANVLTF.

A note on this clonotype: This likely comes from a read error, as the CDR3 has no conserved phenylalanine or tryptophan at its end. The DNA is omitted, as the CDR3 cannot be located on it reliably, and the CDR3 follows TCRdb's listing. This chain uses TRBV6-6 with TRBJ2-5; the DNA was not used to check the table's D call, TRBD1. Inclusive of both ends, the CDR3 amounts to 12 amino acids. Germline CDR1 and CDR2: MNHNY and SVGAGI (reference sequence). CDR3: CASSFLTGQRYS.

CDR3 in amino acids: CASSLEGLSTEAFF. The CDR3 nucleotides read TGCGCCAGCAGCTTAGAGGGGTTGTCCACTGAAGCTTTCTTT. The chain carries TRBV5-1 and TRBJ1-1, with D possibly TRBD1 on 5 matching bases. The CDR3 has 14 residues. The germline V and J ends were trimmed by 2 bases and 4 bases, with 12 bases remaining between them. Germline V gene lookup returns CDR1 SGHRS and CDR2 YFSETQ. The full variable domain, its missing parts supplied by reference TRBV5-1 and TRBJ1-1, is KAGVTQTPRYLIKTRGQQVTLSCSPISGHRSVSWYQQTPGQGLQFLFEYFSETQRNKGNFPGRFSGRQFSNSRSEMNVSTLELGDSALYLCASSLEGLSTEAFFGQGTRLTVV.

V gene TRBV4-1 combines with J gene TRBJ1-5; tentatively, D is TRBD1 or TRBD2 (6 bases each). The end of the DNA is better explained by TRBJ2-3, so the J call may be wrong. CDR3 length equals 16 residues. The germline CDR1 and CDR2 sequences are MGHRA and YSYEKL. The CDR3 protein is CASSQVGGLLHQPQYF. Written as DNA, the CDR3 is TGCGCCAGCAGCCAAGTGGGGGGCTTACTTCATCAGCCCCAGTATTTT.

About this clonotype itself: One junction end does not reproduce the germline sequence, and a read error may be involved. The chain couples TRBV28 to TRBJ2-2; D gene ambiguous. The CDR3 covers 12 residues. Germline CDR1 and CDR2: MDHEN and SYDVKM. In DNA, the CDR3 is TGTGCCAGCATGCGAGACACCCGGGAGCTGTTTTTT. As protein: CASMRDTRELFF.

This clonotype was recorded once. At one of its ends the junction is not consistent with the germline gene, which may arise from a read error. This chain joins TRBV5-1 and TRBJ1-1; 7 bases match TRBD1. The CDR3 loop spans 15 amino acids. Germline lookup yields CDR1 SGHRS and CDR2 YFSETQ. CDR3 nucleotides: TGCGTCAGCAGCAGAACGGGACAGAGGAACACTGAAGCTTTCTTT. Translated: CVSSRTGQRNTEAFF.

CDR3 nucleotides: TGCAGTGCCATAGGAGCTAGCGGGAGTTTCACAGATACGCAGTATTTT. It codes for CSAIGASGSFTDTQYF. The genes are TRBV20-1 and TRBJ2-3, with 10 nucleotides matching TRBD2. The junction had 11 bases not matched to a gene; V was cut back by 6 bases and J by 2 bases. This CDR3 is 16 amino acids long. Germline CDR1 and CDR2: DFQATT and SNEGSKA (reference sequence).

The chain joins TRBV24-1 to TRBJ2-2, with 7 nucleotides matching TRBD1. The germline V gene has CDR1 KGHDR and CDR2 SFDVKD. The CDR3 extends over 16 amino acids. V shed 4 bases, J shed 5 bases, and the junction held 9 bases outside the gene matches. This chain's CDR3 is CATSDRQGSLTGELFF. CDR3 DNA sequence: TGTGCCACCAGTGACCGACAGGGATCGTTGACCGGGGAGCTGTTTTTT.

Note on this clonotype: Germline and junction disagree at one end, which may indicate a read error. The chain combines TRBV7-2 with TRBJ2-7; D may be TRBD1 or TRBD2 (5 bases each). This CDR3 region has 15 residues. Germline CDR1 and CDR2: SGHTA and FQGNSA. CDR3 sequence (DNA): TGTGCCAGCAGCTTAGATGGGACCAGCTCCTACGTGCAGTACTTC. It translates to CASSLDGTSSYVQYF.

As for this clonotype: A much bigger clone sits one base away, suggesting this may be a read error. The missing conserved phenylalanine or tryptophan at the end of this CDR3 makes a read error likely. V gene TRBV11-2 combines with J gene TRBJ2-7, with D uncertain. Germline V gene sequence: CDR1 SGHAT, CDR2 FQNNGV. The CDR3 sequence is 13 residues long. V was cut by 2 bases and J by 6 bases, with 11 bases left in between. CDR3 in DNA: TGTGCCAGCAGCTTAAATCTTCGGATCGAGCAGTACTAC. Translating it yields CASSLNLRIEQYY.

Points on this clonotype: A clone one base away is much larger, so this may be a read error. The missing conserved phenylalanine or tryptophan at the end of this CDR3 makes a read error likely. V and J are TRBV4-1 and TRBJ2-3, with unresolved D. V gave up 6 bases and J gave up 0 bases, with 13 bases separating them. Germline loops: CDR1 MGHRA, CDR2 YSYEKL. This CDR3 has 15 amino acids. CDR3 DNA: TGCGCCAGCAGACCCGGACGGTCTAGCACAGATACGCAGTATTCT. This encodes CASRPGRSSTDTQYS.

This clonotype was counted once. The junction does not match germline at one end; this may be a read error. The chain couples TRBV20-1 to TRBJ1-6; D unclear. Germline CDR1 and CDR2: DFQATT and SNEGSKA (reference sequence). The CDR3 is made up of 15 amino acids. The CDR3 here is CNARDPAGYNSPLHF. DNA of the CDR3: TGCAATGCTAGAGACCCGGCCGGCTATAATTCACCCCTCCACTTT.

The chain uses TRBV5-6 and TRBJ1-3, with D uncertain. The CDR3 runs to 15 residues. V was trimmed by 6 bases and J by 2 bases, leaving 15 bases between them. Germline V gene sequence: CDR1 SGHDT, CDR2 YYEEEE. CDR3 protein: CASTLGVLPGNTIYF. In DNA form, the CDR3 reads TGTGCCAGCACCCTCGGGGTCTTACCTGGAAACACCATATATTTT.

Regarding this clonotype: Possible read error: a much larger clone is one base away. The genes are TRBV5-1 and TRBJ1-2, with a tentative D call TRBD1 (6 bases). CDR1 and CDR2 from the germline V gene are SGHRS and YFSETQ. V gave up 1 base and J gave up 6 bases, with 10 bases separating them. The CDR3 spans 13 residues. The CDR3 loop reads CASSLNRVNGYTF. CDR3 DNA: TGCGCCAGCAGCTTGAACAGGGTCAATGGCTACACCTTC.

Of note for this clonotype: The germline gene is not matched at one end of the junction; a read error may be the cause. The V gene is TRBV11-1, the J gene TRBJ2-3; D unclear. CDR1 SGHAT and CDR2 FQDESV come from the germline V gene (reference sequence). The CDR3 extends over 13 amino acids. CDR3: CTSSIKGTDTQYF. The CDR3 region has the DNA TGTACCAGCAGCATTAAGGGCACAGATACGCAGTATTTT.

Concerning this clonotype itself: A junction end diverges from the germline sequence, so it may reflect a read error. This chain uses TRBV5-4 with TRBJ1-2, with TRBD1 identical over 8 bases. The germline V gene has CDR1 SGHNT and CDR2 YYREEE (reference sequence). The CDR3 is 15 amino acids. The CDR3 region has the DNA TGTGCCAGCAACTTGTCCGTGGGACAGGAGTATGACTACACCTTC. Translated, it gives CASNLSVGQEYDYTF.

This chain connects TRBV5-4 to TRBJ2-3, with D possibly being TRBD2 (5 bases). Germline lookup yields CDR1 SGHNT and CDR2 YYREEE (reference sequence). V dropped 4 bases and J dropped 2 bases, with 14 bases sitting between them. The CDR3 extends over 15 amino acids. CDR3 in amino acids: CASSPDSGNTDTQYF. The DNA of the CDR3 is TGTGCCAGCAGCCCGGACTCGGGGAACACAGATACGCAGTATTTT.

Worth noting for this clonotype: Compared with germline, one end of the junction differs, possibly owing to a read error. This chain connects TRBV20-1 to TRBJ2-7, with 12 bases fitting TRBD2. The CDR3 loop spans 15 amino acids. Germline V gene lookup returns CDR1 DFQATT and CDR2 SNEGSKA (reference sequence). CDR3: CSASLAGGLRYEQYF. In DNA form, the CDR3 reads TGCAGTGCTAGCCTAGCGGGGGGGCTTCGATACGAGCAGTACTTT.

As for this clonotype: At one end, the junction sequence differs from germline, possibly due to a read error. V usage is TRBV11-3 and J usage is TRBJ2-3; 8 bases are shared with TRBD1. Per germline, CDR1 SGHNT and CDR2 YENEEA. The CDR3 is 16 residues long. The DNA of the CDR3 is TGTGCCAGCAGCCCTCCCGGGGGACAGGCCCCAGATAAGCAGTATTTT. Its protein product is CASSPPGGQAPDKQYF.

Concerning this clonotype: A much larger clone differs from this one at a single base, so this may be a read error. The chain's CDR3 is CAISFGGQPQHF. CDR3 in DNA: TGTGCCATCAGTTTCGGGGGTCAGCCCCAGCATTTT. J is TRBJ1-5 and V is TRBV12-3 or TRBV12-4; possibly TRBD1 for D (5 bases). This CDR3 is 12 amino acids long.

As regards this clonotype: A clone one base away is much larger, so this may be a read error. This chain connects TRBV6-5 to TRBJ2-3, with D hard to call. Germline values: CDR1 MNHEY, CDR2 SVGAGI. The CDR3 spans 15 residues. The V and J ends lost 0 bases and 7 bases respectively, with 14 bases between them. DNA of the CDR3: TGTGCCAGCAGTTACTCGAACCAGGTCACCTATACGCAGTATTTT. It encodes CASSYSNQVTYTQYF.